This entry lists 6 T cell receptor beta chains sequenced from one sample in a study of blood T cells in healthy people across ages. Using a J-beta primer mix together with a sample-barcoded 5' primer, a second PCR was run for about 6 to 12 cycles. TCRdb independently ran MiXCR on the 5' RACE reads; one entry per CDR3 protein. The sample has nearly 800,000 distinct CDR3 sequences, more than 20% seen once. This same sample was also taken into another study, of T cells of mothers and their children.

The sequenced sample was blood. The receptors originated from a boy between 10 and 17 years old in good health.

The sample holds a few counts of this clonotype. The gene calls are TRBV7-9 and TRBJ1-3; unclear D gene. Per germline, CDR1 SEHNR and CDR2 FQNEAQ (reference sequence). This CDR3 is built from 14 residues. Trimming took off 0 bases at V and 0 bases at J, with 3 bases between the two ends. CDR3 residues: CASSLALSGNTIYF. The CDR3 DNA sequence: TGTGCCAGCAGCTTAGCCCTCTCTGGAAACACCATATATTTT.

The chain links TRBV7-8 to TRBJ1-2; 9 bases line up with TRBD1. With V trimmed by 4 bases and J by 3 bases, 6 bases remained unmatched. The CDR3 is 15 residues long. Germline V gene data show CDR1 as SGHVS and CDR2 as FQNEAQ. CDR3: CASSSHRDRDYGYTF. The CDR3 bases are TGTGCCAGCAGCTCCCACCGGGACAGGGACTATGGCTACACCTTC.

The rearrangement uses TRBV29-1 and TRBJ2-3, with 15 bases that match TRBD2. V was clipped by 5 bases and J by 4 bases; unmatched bases: 4. CDR1 is SQVTM, CDR2 ANQGSEA, per germline. This CDR3 is 15 amino acids long. CDR3 protein: CSVWTSGRGSDTQYF. CDR3 DNA: TGCAGCGTTTGGACTAGCGGGAGGGGTTCAGATACGCAGTATTTT.

The CDR3 sequence is CSVVDRGRRLNQPQHF. The CDR3 DNA follows: TGCAGTGTTGTAGACAGGGGCAGGAGGTTGAATCAGCCCCAGCATTTT. The chain couples TRBV20-1 to TRBJ1-5, with 8 bases lining up with TRBD1. The V and J ends lost 7 bases and 4 bases, in that order; junction bases with no gene match: 15. CDR3 length: 16 amino acids. Germline V lookup: CDR1 DFQATT, CDR2 SNEGSKA (reference sequence).

This clonotype has only a few counts. Here the CDR3 DNA reads TGTGCCAGCAGCGTAGAGGCAGGGGTTAATTCACCCCTCCACTTT. Amino acid sequence: CASSVEAGVNSPLHF. This sequence joins TRBV9 and TRBJ1-6; TRBD1 might be the D (6 bases). The CDR3 loop spans 15 amino acids. Germline V gene lookup returns CDR1 SGDLS and CDR2 YYNGEE. V lost 0 bases to trimming and J lost 6 bases, with 10 bases between them. Combining the CDR3 with reference TRBV9 and TRBJ1-6 gives the whole variable domain DSGVTQTPKHLITATGQRVTLRCSPRSGDLSVYWYQQSLDQGLQFLIQYYNGEERAKGNILERFSAQQFPDLHSELNLSSLELGDSALYFCASSVEAGVNSPLHFGNGTRLTVT.

The V gene is TRBV2, the J gene TRBJ2-7; D possibly corresponds to TRBD2 (6 bases). The CDR3 is 13 residues long. Germline CDR1 is SNHLY and CDR2 is FYNNEI. CDR3 coding DNA: TGTGCTCGAAGGGCGGGAAGCAGCTACGAGCAGTACTTC. Translating it yields CARRAGSSYEQYF.